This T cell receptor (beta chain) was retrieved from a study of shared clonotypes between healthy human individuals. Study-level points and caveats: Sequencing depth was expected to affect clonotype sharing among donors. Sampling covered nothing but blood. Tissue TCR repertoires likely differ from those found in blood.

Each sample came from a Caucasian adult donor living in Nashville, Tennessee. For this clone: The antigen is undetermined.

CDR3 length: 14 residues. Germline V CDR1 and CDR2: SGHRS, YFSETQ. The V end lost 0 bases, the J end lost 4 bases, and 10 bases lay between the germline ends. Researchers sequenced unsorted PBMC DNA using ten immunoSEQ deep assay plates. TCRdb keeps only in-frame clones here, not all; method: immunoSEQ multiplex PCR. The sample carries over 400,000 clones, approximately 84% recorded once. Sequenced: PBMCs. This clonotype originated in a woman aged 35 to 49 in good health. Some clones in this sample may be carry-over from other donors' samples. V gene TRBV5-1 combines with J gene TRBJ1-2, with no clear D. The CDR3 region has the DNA TGCGCCAGCAGCTTGGAAGAGGGATCCTATGGCTACACCTTC. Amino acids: CASSLEEGSYGYTF.